This T cell receptor (beta chain) was identified in a study of shared clonotypes between healthy human individuals. Study-level points and caveats: Across a few donors, naive CD4 shared 5% to 6.5%, naive CD8 around 3.5%, memory CD4 2% to 2.5%, memory CD8 about 0.38%.

The naive CD8 subset, CD45RO-negative cells positively selected for CCR7, excluded terminally differentiated effector memory CD45RA+ cells. Authors' processing steps: From ImmunoSEQ came sequences covering only the junction and carrying no quality scores, so filtering differed. Measured with immunoSEQ multiplex PCR; TCRdb has only the in-frame clones, and not every one. That table furnishes V, J and clone size, whereas the DNA furnished D and trimming. Among around 620,000 clones listed, 95% were seen once. V was trimmed by 0 bases and J by 0 bases, leaving 11 bases between them. The CDR3 covers 16 residues. The V gene's germline CDR1 is SGDLS and CDR2 YYNGEE. To note about this clone: Its cognate antigen is unknown.

The sequencing input was naive CD8+ T cells sorted from blood. The chain recombines TRBV9 with TRBJ2-3; unclear D gene. This TCR was sampled from a woman younger than 45 in good health. CDR3 in DNA: TGTGCCAGCAGCGTAGGTCGGCTCTCTAGCACAGATACGCAGTATTTT. Translating it yields CASSVGRLSSTDTQYF.